This is a list of T cell receptor beta chains from one sample in a study of blood T cell repertoires in COVID-19. Assay: immunoSEQ multiplex PCR; the TCRdb copy retains only in-frame clones and omits some. The profile shows 65,000 to 95,000 clones, 80% to 90% of them singletons. Sequencing was done on a sample of peripheral blood. The receptors here all came from a woman between 45 and 65 years old with acute or convalescent COVID-19. The conserved cysteine and the conserved F or W are not part of the CDR3 here. Each record gives: CDR3 length, V gene, J gene, clone size, CDR3 protein. Not all rows give a size; the values are once, few, many and, for expanded clones, a class.

cdr3_length: 15
v_call: TRBV7-2
j_call: TRBJ1-3
clone_size: .
cdr3_aa: ASSLAWTAKSGNTIY

cdr3_length: 13
v_call: TRBV5-5
j_call: TRBJ2-6
clone_size: .
cdr3_aa: ASSLTASGANVLT

cdr3_length: 14
v_call: TRBV3-1/TRBV3-2
j_call: TRBJ2-3
clone_size: .
cdr3_aa: ASSLFPGGSTDTQY

cdr3_length: 15
v_call: TRBV4-3
j_call: TRBJ2-1
clone_size: .
cdr3_aa: ASSQENRGSLYNEQF

cdr3_length: 8
v_call: TRBV29-1
j_call: TRBJ2-1
clone_size: .
cdr3_aa: SGRNNEQF

cdr3_length: 12
v_call: TRBV7-2
j_call: TRBJ1-1
clone_size: few
cdr3_aa: ASSARSMNTEAF

cdr3_length: 10
v_call: TRBV3-1/TRBV3-2
j_call: TRBJ2-1
clone_size: .
cdr3_aa: ASSQDVGEQF

cdr3_length: 14
v_call: TRBV5-6
j_call: TRBJ2-4
clone_size: .
cdr3_aa: ASSLELPLAKNIQY

cdr3_length: 12
v_call: TRBV7-2
j_call: TRBJ1-2
clone_size: .
cdr3_aa: ASSRGQGRDGYT

cdr3_length: 13
v_call: TRBV28
j_call: TRBJ2-1
clone_size: .
cdr3_aa: ASSLTSGSYNEQF

cdr3_length: 13
v_call: TRBV3-1/TRBV3-2
j_call: TRBJ1-1
clone_size: .
cdr3_aa: ASSPRQGWSTEAF

cdr3_length: 11
v_call: TRBV6-7
j_call: TRBJ1-2
clone_size: once
cdr3_aa: ASSNGSLYGYT

cdr3_length: 12
v_call: TRBV27
j_call: TRBJ2-2
clone_size: .
cdr3_aa: ASSQGGRTGELF

cdr3_length: 13
v_call: TRBV30
j_call: TRBJ1-2
clone_size: .
cdr3_aa: AWSRKVRGDYGYT

cdr3_length: 14
v_call: TRBV28
j_call: TRBJ2-5
clone_size: .
cdr3_aa: ASNRGGFGHGQTQY

cdr3_length: 11
v_call: TRBV15
j_call: TRBJ1-4
clone_size: .
cdr3_aa: ATSRDSQEKLF

cdr3_length: 14
v_call: TRBV14
j_call: TRBJ2-1
clone_size: .
cdr3_aa: ASSRLAESSYNEQF

cdr3_length: 12
v_call: TRBV27
j_call: TRBJ1-2
clone_size: .
cdr3_aa: ASSWDRVGYGYT

cdr3_length: 15
v_call: TRBV5-1
j_call: TRBJ2-2
clone_size: .
cdr3_aa: ASRRTSGNSDTGELF

cdr3_length: 11
v_call: TRBV5-6
j_call: TRBJ2-4
clone_size: .
cdr3_aa: ASSSGQGDIQY

cdr3_length: 12
v_call: TRBV10-3
j_call: TRBJ2-2
clone_size: .
cdr3_aa: AISESRNTGELF

cdr3_length: 13
v_call: TRBV7-6
j_call: TRBJ1-5
clone_size: once
cdr3_aa: AGSPGFSGDQPQH

cdr3_length: 13
v_call: TRBV19
j_call: TRBJ1-4
clone_size: .
cdr3_aa: ASSEGGGVREKLF

cdr3_length: 12
v_call: TRBV6-6
j_call: TRBJ2-2
clone_size: .
cdr3_aa: ASRQGQFSGELF

cdr3_length: 12
v_call: TRBV4-3
j_call: TRBJ2-5
clone_size: .
cdr3_aa: ASSQGLVEETQY

cdr3_length: 13
v_call: TRBV6-2/TRBV6-3
j_call: TRBJ2-7
clone_size: once
cdr3_aa: ASTPLAGGTYEQY

cdr3_length: 11
v_call: TRBV5-4
j_call: TRBJ2-7
clone_size: once
cdr3_aa: ASSLALGYEQY

cdr3_length: 12
v_call: TRBV2
j_call: TRBJ1-5
clone_size: few
cdr3_aa: ASSGVITDQPQH

cdr3_length: 15
v_call: TRBV3-1/TRBV3-2
j_call: TRBJ2-1
clone_size: .
cdr3_aa: ASSQDHSGGPYNEQF

cdr3_length: 12
v_call: TRBV15
j_call: TRBJ1-2
clone_size: .
cdr3_aa: ATSSSRVNYGYT

cdr3_length: 11
v_call: TRBV28
j_call: TRBJ1-1
clone_size: .
cdr3_aa: ASSRSGNTEAF

cdr3_length: 17
v_call: TRBV10-3
j_call: TRBJ2-1
clone_size: .
cdr3_aa: AIRVGLAGALVGLSEQF

cdr3_length: 10
v_call: TRBV29-1
j_call: TRBJ2-7
clone_size: once
cdr3_aa: SVAYSAYEQY

cdr3_length: 13
v_call: TRBV5-8
j_call: TRBJ1-3
clone_size: .
cdr3_aa: ASSLAVFSGNTIY

cdr3_length: 13
v_call: TRBV19
j_call: TRBJ2-7
clone_size: .
cdr3_aa: ASSSSGTYAYEQY

cdr3_length: 12
v_call: TRBV7-9
j_call: TRBJ2-5
clone_size: .
cdr3_aa: ASSPDNFQETQY

cdr3_length: 13
v_call: TRBV3-1/TRBV3-2
j_call: TRBJ2-7
clone_size: .
cdr3_aa: ASSQGLAVSYEQY

cdr3_length: 14
v_call: TRBV9
j_call: TRBJ2-2
clone_size: .
cdr3_aa: ASSVGASGSAGELF

cdr3_length: 11
v_call: TRBV7-8
j_call: TRBJ2-5
clone_size: .
cdr3_aa: ASSADRGETQY

cdr3_length: 12
v_call: TRBV30
j_call: TRBJ2-2
clone_size: .
cdr3_aa: AWSGGTSSSELF

cdr3_length: 12
v_call: TRBV7-9
j_call: TRBJ1-6
clone_size: .
cdr3_aa: ASSLDRDGSPLH

cdr3_length: 13
v_call: TRBV15
j_call: TRBJ2-7
clone_size: once
cdr3_aa: ATSAGGLRGFEQY

cdr3_length: 11
v_call: TRBV6-6
j_call: TRBJ2-7
clone_size: .
cdr3_aa: ASSQGTNYEQY

cdr3_length: 12
v_call: TRBV4-1
j_call: TRBJ2-7
clone_size: .
cdr3_aa: ASSSDPGTYEQY

cdr3_length: 13
v_call: TRBV7-8
j_call: TRBJ1-5
clone_size: .
cdr3_aa: ASSLGQGLNQPQH

cdr3_length: 13
v_call: TRBV6-2/TRBV6-3
j_call: TRBJ2-2
clone_size: .
cdr3_aa: ASSWRGANTGELF

cdr3_length: 13
v_call: TRBV6-4
j_call: TRBJ2-7
clone_size: .
cdr3_aa: ASSVARGTPYEQY

cdr3_length: 14
v_call: TRBV4-2
j_call: TRBJ2-7
clone_size: .
cdr3_aa: ASSQEGRTGGREQY

cdr3_length: 12
v_call: TRBV5-4
j_call: TRBJ1-2
clone_size: once
cdr3_aa: ASSQNGGLDGYT

cdr3_length: 15
v_call: TRBV5-1
j_call: TRBJ1-1
clone_size: .
cdr3_aa: ASSSGGLGRRNTEAF

cdr3_length: 13
v_call: TRBV28
j_call: TRBJ2-3
clone_size: .
cdr3_aa: ASSTRQLLTDTQY